This T cell receptor beta chain is drawn from a study of cytomegalovirus exposure and HLA in healthy donors. PCR amplification relied on 60 Vbeta primers (plus 13 Jbeta primers). Generated by immunoSEQ multiplex PCR, the TCRdb table keeps only in-frame clones and is missing some. Among some 120,000 clones listed, 9.5% were seen once. The CDR3 is 11 amino acids. CDR1 is SQVTM and CDR2 is ANQGSEA in the germline V gene. Only a few counts were recorded for this clone. The V and J genes are TRBV29-1 and TRBJ1-1; no definite D call. The sequenced sample was PBMCs. This receptor was identified in a man aged 25 to 45 in good health and CMV-seronegative. The CDR3 region has the DNA TGCAGGAGGAACTGGAACACTGAAGCTTTCTTT. Its protein is CRRNWNTEAFF.